This is a list of T cell receptor beta chains from one sample in a study of STAT5B mutations in CD4+ large granular lymphocyte leukemia. Generated by immunoSEQ multiplex PCR, the TCRdb table keeps only in-frame clones and is missing some. The data show tens of thousands of clones, approximately 85% seen once. The sample consisted of CD4+ T cells from blood buffy coats. These receptors all stem from a human donor in good health. Each CDR3 is given with its conserved first and last residue. D genes are given only for firm matches. Clone size, where shown, is once, few, many, or a class for clones that have expanded.

NA | TRBJ1-5 | TRBV18 | once | TGTGCCAGCTCACAGGGTGGGAACCAGCCCCAGCATTTT | CASSQGGNQPQHF
NA | TRBJ1-1 | TRBV25-1 | NA | TGTGCCAGCCAAAATTTGAACACTGAAGCTTTCTTT | CASQNLNTEAFF
TRBD2 | TRBJ2-1 | TRBV4-2 | NA | TGTGCCAGCAGCCGGGAATCTAAAGCGGGACTCTACAATGAGCAGTTCTTC | CASSRESKAGLYNEQFF
TRBD1 | TRBJ1-1 | TRBV28 | NA | TGTGCCAGCAGTCACAGGGGGCTCTCCATGAACACTGAAGCTTTCTTT | CASSHRGLSMNTEAFF
TRBD2 | TRBJ2-3 | TRBV9 | NA | TGTGCCAGCAGCCCCGGGACTAGCGGGGGCCATACGCAGTATTTT | CASSPGTSGGHTQYF
NA | TRBJ1-4 | TRBV9 | NA | TGTGCCAGCAGCGCCGGGACATATCCAACTAATGAAAAACTGTTTTTT | CASSAGTYPTNEKLFF
TRBD1 | TRBJ2-2 | TRBV19 | NA | TGTGCCAGTAAACTGGACAGGGCGAACGGGGAGCTGTTTTTT | CASKLDRANGELFF
TRBD1 | TRBJ1-2 | TRBV18 | NA | TGTGCCAGCTCACCAATCAGCACAGGGGACTATGGCTACACCTTC | CASSPISTGDYGYTF
TRBD2 | TRBJ2-1 | TRBV4-2 | NA | TGTGCCAGCAGCCAAGGACTAGCGGGAGCCCTGAGCTCCTACAATGAGCAGTTCTTC | CASSQGLAGALSSYNEQFF
NA | TRBJ1-2 | TRBV30 | NA | TGTGCCTGGAGTGTAGTCGGTGCTCAGGGCTACACCTTC | CAWSVVGAQGYTF